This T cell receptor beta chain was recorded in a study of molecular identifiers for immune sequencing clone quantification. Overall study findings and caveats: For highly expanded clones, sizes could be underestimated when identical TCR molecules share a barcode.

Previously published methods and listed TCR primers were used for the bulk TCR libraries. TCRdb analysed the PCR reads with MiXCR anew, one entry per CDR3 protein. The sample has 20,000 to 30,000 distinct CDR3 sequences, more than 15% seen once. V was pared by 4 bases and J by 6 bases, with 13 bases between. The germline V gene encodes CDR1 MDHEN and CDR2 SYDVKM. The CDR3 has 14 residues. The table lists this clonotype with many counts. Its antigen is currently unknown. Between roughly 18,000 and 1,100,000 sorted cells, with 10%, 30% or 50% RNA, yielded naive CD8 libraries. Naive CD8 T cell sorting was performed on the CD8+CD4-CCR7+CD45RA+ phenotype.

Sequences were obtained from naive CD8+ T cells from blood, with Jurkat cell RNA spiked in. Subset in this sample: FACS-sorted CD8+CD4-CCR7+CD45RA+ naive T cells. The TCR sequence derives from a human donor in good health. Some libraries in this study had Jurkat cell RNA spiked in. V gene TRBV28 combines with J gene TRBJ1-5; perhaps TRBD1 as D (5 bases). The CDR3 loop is CASSSPSTVQPQHF. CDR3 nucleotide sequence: TGTGCCAGCAGTTCCCCCTCGACAGTTCAGCCCCAGCATTTT.